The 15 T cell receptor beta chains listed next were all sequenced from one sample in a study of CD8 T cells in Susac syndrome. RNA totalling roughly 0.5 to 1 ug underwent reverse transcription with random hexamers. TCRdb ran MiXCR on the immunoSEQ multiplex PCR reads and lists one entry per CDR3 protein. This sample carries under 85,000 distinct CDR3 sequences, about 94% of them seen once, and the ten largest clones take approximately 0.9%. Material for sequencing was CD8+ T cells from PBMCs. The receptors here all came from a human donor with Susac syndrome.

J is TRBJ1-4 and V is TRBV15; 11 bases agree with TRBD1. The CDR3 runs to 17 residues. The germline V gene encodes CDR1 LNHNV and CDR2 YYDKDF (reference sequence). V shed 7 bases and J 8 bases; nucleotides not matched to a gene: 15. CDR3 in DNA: TGTGCCACCAACTCCGCCGGGACAGGGGGTCGGTCGGAAAAACTGTTTTTT. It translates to CATNSAGTGGRSEKLFF.

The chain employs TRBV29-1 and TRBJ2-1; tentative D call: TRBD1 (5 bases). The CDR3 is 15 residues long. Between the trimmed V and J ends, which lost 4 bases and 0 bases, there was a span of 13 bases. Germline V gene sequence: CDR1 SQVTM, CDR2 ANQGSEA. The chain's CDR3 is CSVVFATGSYNEQFF. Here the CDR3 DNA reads TGCAGCGTTGTTTTCGCCACAGGCTCCTACAATGAGCAGTTCTTC.

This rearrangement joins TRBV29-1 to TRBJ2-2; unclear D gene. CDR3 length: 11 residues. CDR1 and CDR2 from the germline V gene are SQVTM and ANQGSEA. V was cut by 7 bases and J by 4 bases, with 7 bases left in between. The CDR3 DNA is TGCAGCGCCTACCTCACCGGGGAGCTGTTTTTT. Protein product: CSAYLTGELFF.

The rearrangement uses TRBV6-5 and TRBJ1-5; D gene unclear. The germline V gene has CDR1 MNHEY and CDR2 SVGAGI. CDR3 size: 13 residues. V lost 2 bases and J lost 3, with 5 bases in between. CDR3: CASSYRSNQPQHF. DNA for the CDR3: TGTGCCAGCAGTTACCGGTCCAATCAGCCCCAGCATTTT.

The CDR3: CASSSLTWEQFF. The CDR3 DNA sequence: TGTGCCAGCAGCTCCCTTACTTGGGAGCAGTTCTTC. This chain links TRBV5-6 with TRBJ2-1; D is unresolved. This CDR3 comprises 12 residues. V was cut by 3 bases and J by 10 bases, with 11 bases left in between. Germline V CDR1 and CDR2: SGHDT, YYEEEE.

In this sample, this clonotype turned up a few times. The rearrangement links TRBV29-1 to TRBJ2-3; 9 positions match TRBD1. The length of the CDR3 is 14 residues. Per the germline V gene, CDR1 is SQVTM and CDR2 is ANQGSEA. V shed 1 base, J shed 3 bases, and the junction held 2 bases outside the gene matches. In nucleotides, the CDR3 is TGCAGCGTTGAAGGGACAGGGGTGACAGATACGCAGTATTTT. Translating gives CSVEGTGVTDTQYF.

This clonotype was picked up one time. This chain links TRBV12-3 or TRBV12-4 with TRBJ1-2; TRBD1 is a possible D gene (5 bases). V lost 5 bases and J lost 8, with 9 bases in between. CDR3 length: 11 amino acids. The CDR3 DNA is TGTGCCAGCAGTAAAGGGGAAGGCTACACCTTC. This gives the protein CASSKGEGYTF.

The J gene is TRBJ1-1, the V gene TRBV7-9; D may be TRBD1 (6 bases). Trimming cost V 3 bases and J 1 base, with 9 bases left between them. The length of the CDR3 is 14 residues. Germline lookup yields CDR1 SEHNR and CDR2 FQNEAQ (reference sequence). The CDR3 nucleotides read TGTGCCAGCAGCTTTCAGGGGACGAACACTGAAGCTTTCTTT. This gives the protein CASSFQGTNTEAFF.

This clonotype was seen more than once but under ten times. The CDR3 DNA reads as TGTGCCAGCAGCCCGACAGGGGTAGCCTACGAGCAGTACTTC. Translation: CASSPTGVAYEQYF. The chain is built from TRBV7-2 and TRBJ2-7; 8 nucleotides match TRBD1. The germline gives CDR1 SGHTA, CDR2 FQGNSA. The trim removed 5 bases at V and 2 bases at J, leaving 5 bases unmatched. The CDR3 spans 14 residues. The whole variable domain, remainder taken from reference TRBV7-2 and TRBJ2-7, is GAGVSQSPSNKVTEKGKDVELRCDPISGHTALYWYRQSLGQGLEFLIYFQGNSAPDKSGLPSDRFSAERTGGSVSTLTIQRTQQEDSAVYLCASSPTGVAYEQYFGPGTRLTVT.

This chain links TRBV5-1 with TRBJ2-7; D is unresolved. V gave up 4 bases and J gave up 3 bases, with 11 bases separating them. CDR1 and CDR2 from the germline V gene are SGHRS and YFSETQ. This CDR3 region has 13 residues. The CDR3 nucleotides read TGCGCCAGCAGCCCGACATTGGACTACGAGCAGTACTTC. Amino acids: CASSPTLDYEQYF.

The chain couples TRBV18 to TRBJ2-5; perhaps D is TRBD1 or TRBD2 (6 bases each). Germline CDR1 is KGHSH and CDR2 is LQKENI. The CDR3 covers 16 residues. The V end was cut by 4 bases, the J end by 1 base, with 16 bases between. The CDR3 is CASSHGGEGVQETQYF. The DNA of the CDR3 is TGTGCCAGCTCACACGGGGGAGAGGGGGTCCAAGAGACCCAGTACTTC.

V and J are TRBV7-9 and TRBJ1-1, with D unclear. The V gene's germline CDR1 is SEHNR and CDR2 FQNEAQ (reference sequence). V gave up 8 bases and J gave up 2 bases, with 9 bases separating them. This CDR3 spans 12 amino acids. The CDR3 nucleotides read TGTGCCAGCGGCCGGGTAAACACTGAAGCTTTCTTT. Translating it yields CASGRVNTEAFF.

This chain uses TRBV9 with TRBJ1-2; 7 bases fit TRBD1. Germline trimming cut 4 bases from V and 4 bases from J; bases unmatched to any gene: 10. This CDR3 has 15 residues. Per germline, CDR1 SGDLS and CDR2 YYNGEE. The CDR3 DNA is TGTGCCAGCAGCCCGGGACAGCGACCCTCCTATGGCTACACCTTC. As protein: CASSPGQRPSYGYTF.

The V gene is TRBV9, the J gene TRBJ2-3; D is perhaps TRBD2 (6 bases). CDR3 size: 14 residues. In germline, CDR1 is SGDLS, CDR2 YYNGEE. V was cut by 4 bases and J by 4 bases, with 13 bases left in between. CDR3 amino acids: CASSTRDFPDTQYF. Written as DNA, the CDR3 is TGTGCCAGCAGCACACGGGACTTTCCAGATACGCAGTATTTT.

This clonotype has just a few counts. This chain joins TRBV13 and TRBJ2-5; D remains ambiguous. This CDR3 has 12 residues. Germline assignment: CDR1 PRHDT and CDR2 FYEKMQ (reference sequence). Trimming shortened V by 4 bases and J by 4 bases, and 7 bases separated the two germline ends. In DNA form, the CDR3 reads TGTGCCAGCAGCTCGGACGGAGAGACCCAGTACTTC. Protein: CASSSDGETQYF.